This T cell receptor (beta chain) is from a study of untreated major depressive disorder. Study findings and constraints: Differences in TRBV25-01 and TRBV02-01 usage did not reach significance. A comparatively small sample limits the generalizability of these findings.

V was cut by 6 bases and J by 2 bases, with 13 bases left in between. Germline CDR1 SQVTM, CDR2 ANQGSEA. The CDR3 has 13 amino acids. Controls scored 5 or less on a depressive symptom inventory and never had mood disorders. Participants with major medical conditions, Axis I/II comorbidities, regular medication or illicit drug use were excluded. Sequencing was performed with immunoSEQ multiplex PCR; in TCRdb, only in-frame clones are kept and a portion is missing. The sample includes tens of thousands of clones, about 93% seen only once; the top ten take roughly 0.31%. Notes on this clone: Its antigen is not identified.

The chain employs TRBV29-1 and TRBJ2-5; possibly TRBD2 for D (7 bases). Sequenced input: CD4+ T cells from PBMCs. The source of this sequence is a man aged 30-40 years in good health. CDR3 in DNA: TGCAGCGTAGGTAGGGGGGGGCAAGAGACCCAGTACTTC. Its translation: CSVGRGGQETQYF.